The next 18 T cell receptor beta chains were all read from a single sample in a study of T cells after yellow fever vaccination. Each CDR3 protein gets one entry after TCRdb re-called the 5' RACE reads with MiXCR. The table lists over 20,000 distinct CDR3 sequences, 4.5% to 6% of them singletons. Specimen: PBMCs, either bulk or a sorted T-cell subset (CD4+, CD8+, memory, or dextramer-sorted; not recorded which), collected 15 days after the yellow fever booster vaccination. These receptors all stem from a man aged 25-45 years who received the YFV17D yellow fever vaccine.

Many counts were recorded for this clonotype. The chain uses TRBV11-3 and TRBJ1-1; 9 bases are shared with TRBD1. This CDR3 comprises 19 residues. V trimming: 5 bases; J trimming: 6 bases; junction bases outside the gene matches: 22. From germline, CDR1 is SGHNT and CDR2 YENEEA. CDR3 residues: CASSPGTGFSSGLLAEAFF. CDR3 nucleotide sequence: TGTGCCAGCAGCCCCGGGACAGGGTTTAGTTCTGGCCTCTTAGCTGAAGCTTTCTTT.

This clonotype was detected ten times or more. The CDR3 DNA sequence: TGTGCCAGCAGCGATAATGAAAAACTGTTTTTT. Its translation is CASSDNEKLFF. The rearrangement joins TRBV7-2 to TRBJ1-4; D is undetermined. The CDR3 extends over 11 amino acids. Trimming removed 5 bases from V and 4 bases from J, with 2 bases in between. The germline CDR1 and CDR2 sequences are SGHTA and FQGNSA.

This clonotype was seen ten or more times. The CDR3 DNA reads as TGTGCCATCAGTGAGTCGCCTAGCGGGAGGTATGAGCAGTTCTTC. This gives the protein CAISESPSGRYEQFF. The V and J genes are TRBV10-3 and TRBJ2-1; 11 bases agree with TRBD2. The CDR3 spans 15 residues. V gave up 0 bases and J gave up 8 bases; unmatched junction bases: 3. The germline gives CDR1 ENHRY, CDR2 SYGVKD.

Sample share makes this clonotype medium-sized. This chain connects TRBV6-2 or TRBV6-3 to TRBJ2-7; 8 positions match TRBD1. V lost 5 bases, J lost 3 bases, and 12 bases stayed unmatched. Germline CDR1 and CDR2: MNHEY and SVGEGT. The CDR3 consists of 16 residues. The CDR3 DNA is TGTGCCAGCAGTGGCAATACAGGGGGATGGAACTACGAGCAGTACTTC. Its translation: CASSGNTGGWNYEQYF.

This clonotype showed up many times. The chain couples TRBV4-1 to TRBJ1-2; weak D call: TRBD1 (5 bases). V was trimmed by 8 bases and J by 2 bases, leaving 15 bases between them. CDR1 is MGHRA, CDR2 YSYEKL, per germline. This CDR3 spans 14 amino acids. Here the CDR3 DNA reads TGCGCCAGCGTTGAGGGACCCCCGAACTATGGCTACACCTTC. It codes for CASVEGPPNYGYTF.

About this clonotype: It may be a read error: a sequence one base away is much more abundant. The conserved phenylalanine or tryptophan normally closing the CDR3 is absent here, so this likely arose from a read error. The chain employs TRBV20-1 and TRBJ2-7; 7 positions agree with TRBD2. Germline-derived CDR1 and CDR2 are DFQATT and SNEGSKA (reference sequence). V lost 5 bases, J lost 2 bases, and 9 bases stayed unmatched. The CDR3 covers 14 residues. The CDR3 sequence: CSARVAGAPYEQYL. The CDR3 DNA sequence: TGCAGTGCTCGTGTGGCGGGAGCCCCCTACGAGCAGTACCTC.

This clonotype was counted many times. This chain links TRBV12-3 or TRBV12-4 with TRBJ2-2; D is unresolved. V dropped 3 bases and J dropped 0 bases, with 11 bases sitting between them. The CDR3 is 16 amino acids. CDR3 nucleotide sequence: TGTGCCAGCAGTTTCGGTCTGCTCACGAACACCGGGGAGCTGTTTTTT. Translated: CASSFGLLTNTGELFF.

This clonotype showed up many times. The chain is built from TRBV7-2 and TRBJ2-1; TRBD2 agrees at 8 bases. CDR3 length equals 14 residues. V was pared by 5 bases and J by 9 bases, with 9 bases of the junction left unmatched. Germline V gene lookup returns CDR1 SGHTA and CDR2 FQGNSA. Here the CDR3 DNA reads TGTGCCAGCAGCCCCTCGACTAGCGCGGCTGAGCAGTTCTTC. This sequence encodes CASSPSTSAAEQFF.

Only a few counts were recorded for this clonotype. This sequence joins TRBV30 and TRBJ1-1; D gene unclear. Germline CDR1 is GTSNPN and CDR2 is SVGIG (reference sequence). Trimming cost V 5 bases and J 1 base, with 11 bases left between them. This CDR3 has 13 residues. CDR3 residues: CAWVFQTNTEAFF. CDR3 in DNA: TGTGCCTGGGTGTTTCAGACGAACACTGAAGCTTTCTTT. The entire variable domain, with the rest obtained from reference TRBV30 and TRBJ1-1, is as follows: SQTIHQWPATLVQPVGSPLSLECTVEGTSNPNLYWYRQAAGRGLQLLFYSVGIGQISSEVPQNLSASRPQDRQFILSSKKLLLSDSGFYLCAWVFQTNTEAFFGQGTRLTVV.

This clonotype was detected many times. The gene calls are TRBV5-6 and TRBJ2-2, with TRBD1 identical over 8 bases. V lost 3 bases and J lost 0; bases outside the gene matches: 10. Germline V lookup: CDR1 SGHDT, CDR2 YYEEEE. This CDR3 contains 18 residues. Here the CDR3 DNA reads TGTGCCAGCAGCTCGAGAGGCTACAGGGGGACGAACACCGGGGAGCTGTTTTTT. Encoded protein: CASSSRGYRGTNTGELFF.

Of note for this clonotype: A read error may be the cause here, since a much bigger clone is one base away. V is TRBV3-1 and J is TRBJ1-1; possibly TRBD1 for D (5 bases). Per germline, CDR1 LGHDT and CDR2 YNNKEL (reference sequence). The CDR3 is 12 residues long. The V and J ends lost 4 bases and 9 bases respectively, with 12 bases between them. The CDR3 loop is CASSPATAKAFF. The CDR3 region has the DNA TGTGCCAGCAGCCCGGCGACAGCCAAAGCTTTCTTT. Using reference TRBV3-1 and TRBJ1-1 for the parts outside the CDR3, the full variable domain is DTAVSQTPKYLVTQMGNDKSIKCEQNLGHDTMYWYKQDSKKFLKIMFSYNNKELIINETVPNRFSPKSPDKAHLNLHINSLELGDSAVYFCASSPATAKAFFGQGTRLTVV.

This clonotype was found many times. The chain recombines TRBV20-1 with TRBJ2-6; D remains unclear. CDR3 length: 14 amino acids. V lost 8 bases and J lost 4, with 15 bases in between. CDR1 DFQATT and CDR2 SNEGSKA come from the germline V gene (reference sequence). The CDR3 sequence is CSIMGAQGANVLTF. CDR3 in DNA: TGCAGTATCATGGGCGCGCAAGGGGCCAACGTCCTGACTTTC.

At least ten counts were recorded for this clonotype. The chain couples TRBV7-9 to TRBJ2-1, with D possibly being TRBD2 (5 bases). The CDR3 loop spans 15 amino acids. The germline V gene encodes CDR1 SEHNR and CDR2 FQNEAQ (reference sequence). V shed 6 bases and J shed 0 bases, with 12 bases lying between them. The CDR3, as DNA: TGTGCCAGCAGAGTTCTCGCGGGCTCCTACAATGAGCAGTTCTTC. Its protein is CASRVLAGSYNEQFF.

Many counts were recorded for this clonotype. The chain recombines TRBV5-1 with TRBJ2-7; 9 bases fit TRBD1. This CDR3 is 15 amino acids long. Trimming removed 0 bases from V and 3 bases from J; junction bases left unmatched: 4. Germline CDR1 reads SGHRS; CDR2 reads YFSETQ. The CDR3 nucleotides read TGCGCCAGCAGCTTGGGAGGACAGGGGATCTACGAGCAGTACTTC. Amino acid sequence: CASSLGGQGIYEQYF.

This clonotype came up a few times. This chain joins TRBV6-5 and TRBJ2-7; D is perhaps TRBD2 (6 bases). The V gene lost 2 bases and the J gene lost 7 bases, with 15 bases spanning the gap. This CDR3 comprises 14 residues. Germline V gene lookup returns CDR1 MNHEY and CDR2 SVGAGI. CDR3 residues: CASSYGRGVREQYF. The CDR3 coding sequence is TGTGCCAGCAGTTACGGGCGGGGAGTCCGGGAGCAGTACTTC.

This clonotype was seen repeatedly, ten times or more. This chain uses TRBV18 with TRBJ2-7, with 12 bases identical to TRBD2. Trimming cost V 3 bases and J 0 bases; bases outside gene matches: 0. The CDR3 is 15 amino acids. Germline-derived CDR1 and CDR2 are KGHSH and LQKENI. The CDR3 reads CASSPTSGSSYEQYF. In nucleotides, the CDR3 is TGTGCCAGCTCACCGACTAGCGGGAGCTCCTACGAGCAGTACTTC.

This clonotype was detected ten times or more. CDR3 sequence (DNA): TGTGCCAGCAGCTCCCAGGGGAATCAGCCCCAGCATTTT. As protein: CASSSQGNQPQHF. The chain links TRBV7-6 to TRBJ1-5; D possibly corresponds to TRBD1 (6 bases). V was cut by 4 bases and J by 4 bases, with 8 bases left in between. Germline assignment: CDR1 SGHVS and CDR2 FNYEAQ. This CDR3 is 13 amino acids long.

By sample fraction, this clonotype is medium-sized (0.01 to 0.1%). The genes are TRBV12-3 or TRBV12-4 and TRBJ1-1; D is perhaps TRBD1 (5 bases). V was shortened by 5 bases and J by 0 bases, with 10 bases between the two germline ends. The CDR3 spans 14 residues. The CDR3 loop reads CASSRGVMNTEAFF. Written as DNA, the CDR3 is TGTGCCAGCAGTAGAGGGGTCATGAACACTGAAGCTTTCTTT.